These 31 T cell receptor beta chains share one sample of origin, sequenced in a study of technical replicates of blood from a handful of donors. The method was immunoSEQ multiplex PCR; TCRdb's version includes in-frame clones alone and lacks a portion of them. The sample comprises some 83,000 clones, roughly nine tenths of which are singletons, and around 0.25% rests with the top ten. The source material was T cells isolated from PBMCs. The source is a human donor in good health.

The chain combines TRBV11-2 with TRBJ2-2; a weak D match, TRBD2 (6 bases). CDR3 length: 14 residues. V gave up 6 bases and J gave up 0 bases, with 8 bases separating them. Germline loops: CDR1 SGHAT, CDR2 FQNNGV. This CDR3 is CASRPGANTGELFF. The DNA of the CDR3 is TGTGCCAGCAGACCGGGGGCGAACACCGGGGAGCTGTTTTTT.

The chain carries TRBV5-1 and TRBJ2-1; D perhaps matches TRBD1 (5 bases). The ends were cut back, 1 base at V and 5 bases at J, with 16 bases in the middle. The CDR3 is 16 amino acids. Looked up from germline, CDR1 is SGHRS and CDR2 is YFSETQ. Here the CDR3 reads CASSLNPYQGHNEQFF. The CDR3, as DNA: TGCGCCAGCAGCTTGAACCCGTATCAGGGTCACAATGAGCAGTTCTTC.

J is TRBJ2-2 and V is TRBV11-2; 10 positions agree with TRBD2. CDR3 length: 18 amino acids. The germline gives CDR1 SGHAT, CDR2 FQNNGV. Trimming at V came to 0 bases and at J to 5 bases, leaving 9 bases not matched to a gene. The CDR3 spells CASSLDLASGSKTGELFF. The DNA of the CDR3 is TGTGCCAGCAGCTTAGATCTGGCTAGCGGGAGTAAGACCGGGGAGCTGTTTTTT. Looking up the rest from reference TRBV11-2 and TRBJ2-2 gives the full variable domain: EAGVAQSPRYKIIEKRQSVAFWCNPISGHATLYWYQQILGQGPKLLIQFQNNGVVDDSQLPKDRFSAERLKGVDSTLKIQPAKLEDSAVYLCASSLDLASGSKTGELFFGEGSRLTVL.

V is TRBV7-6 and J is TRBJ1-1, with 9 bases fitting TRBD1. The germline CDR1 and CDR2 sequences are SGHVS and FNYEAQ. V lost 4 bases and J lost 3; bases outside the gene matches: 6. This CDR3 contains 15 residues. CDR3 bases: TGTGCCAGCAGCTCCTTCGACAGGGGGGACACTGAAGCTTTCTTT. The encoded protein is CASSSFDRGDTEAFF.

This rearrangement joins TRBV4-1 to TRBJ2-1; D gene ambiguous. The CDR3 consists of 15 residues. Germline V gives CDR1 MGHRA, CDR2 YSYEKL. Trimming cost V 2 bases and J 5 bases, with 13 bases left between them. CDR3 DNA sequence: TGCGCCAGCAGCCAACGAGTCCAGGATAACAATGAGCAGTTCTTC. Residues: CASSQRVQDNNEQFF.

The chain carries TRBV6-5 and TRBJ1-3; D is perhaps TRBD1 (6 bases). Per the germline V gene, CDR1 is MNHEY and CDR2 is SVGAGI. The V and J ends lost 3 bases and 0 bases respectively, with 12 bases between them. CDR3 length equals 16 residues. The CDR3 loop is CASSYDRFFSGNTIYF. The CDR3 bases are TGTGCCAGCAGTTATGACAGGTTTTTCTCTGGAAACACCATATATTTT.

This chain connects TRBV27 to TRBJ1-4, with 12 positions matching TRBD1. Germline V CDR1 and CDR2: MNHEY, SMNVEV (reference sequence). The length of the CDR3 is 16 residues. Trimming removed 6 bases from V and 8 bases from J; junction bases left unmatched: 10. CDR3 region: CASRKGTGGRVEKLFF. The CDR3, as DNA: TGTGCCAGCAGAAAGGGGACAGGGGGCAGGGTAGAAAAACTGTTTTTT.

CDR3 bases: TGTGCCAGCAGTCCGGGGACAGGCCCCTACGAGCAGTACTTC. This codes for CASSPGTGPYEQYF. The genes are TRBV27 and TRBJ2-7, with 8 bases lining up with TRBD1. V shed 5 bases and J 2 bases; nucleotides not matched to a gene: 5. Germline V gives CDR1 MNHEY, CDR2 SMNVEV (reference sequence). The CDR3 has 14 amino acids.

The J gene is TRBJ1-2, the V gene TRBV5-1; 8 positions agree with TRBD1. V dropped 3 bases and J dropped 1; count of bases not matched to a gene: 11. This CDR3 region has 17 residues. CDR1 and CDR2 from the germline V gene are SGHRS and YFSETQ. This CDR3 reads CASSSTGGVKYNYGYTF. In nucleotides, the CDR3 is TGCGCCAGCAGCTCAACAGGGGGAGTAAAATATAACTATGGCTACACCTTC.

The V call is TRBV9, the J call TRBJ2-1, with 9 bases fitting TRBD2. The CDR3 runs to 17 residues. In germline, CDR1 is SGDLS, CDR2 YYNGEE. Trimming cost V 0 bases and J 3 bases; bases outside gene matches: 7. This chain's CDR3 is CASSVEASGTIYNEQFF. The CDR3 DNA follows: TGTGCCAGCAGCGTAGAGGCTAGCGGGACCATCTACAATGAGCAGTTCTTC.

The V gene is TRBV10-3, the J gene TRBJ2-7; TRBD2 agrees at 12 bases. The CDR3 length is 13 residues. Germline CDR1 and CDR2: ENHRY and SYGVKD. V was pared by 6 bases and J by 5 bases, with 2 bases of the junction left unmatched. The CDR3 region is CAIRLAGGDEQYF. CDR3 nucleotide sequence: TGTGCCATCAGGCTAGCGGGAGGGGACGAGCAGTACTTC.

The chain couples TRBV19 to TRBJ1-1, with a tentative D call TRBD1 (6 bases). V gave up 5 bases and J gave up 4 bases, with 8 bases separating them. Looked up from germline, CDR1 is LNHDA and CDR2 is SQIVND (reference sequence). The CDR3 runs 12 residues. The CDR3 DNA reads TGTGCCAGTAGTCTGGGGGCCACTGAAGCTTTCTTT. Residues: CASSLGATEAFF.

J is TRBJ2-7 and V is TRBV28, with 7 bases aligning to TRBD1. Germline CDR1 is MDHEN and CDR2 is SYDVKM. The ends lost 2 bases at V and 3 bases at J; junction bases unmatched: 7. The CDR3 consists of 15 residues. For the CDR3, the DNA is TGTGCCAGCAGTTTACTTCCGACAGGGAACTACGAGCAGTACTTC. Translating it yields CASSLLPTGNYEQYF.

The chain links TRBV6-4 to TRBJ2-3; 14 nucleotides match TRBD2. The CDR3 covers 19 residues. Trimming took 5 bases from V and 4 from J; bases not matched to a gene: 14. Per the germline V gene, CDR1 is MRHNA and CDR2 is SNTAGT. The CDR3 here is CASSLHATSGGVVPDTQYF. CDR3 nucleotide sequence: TGTGCCAGCAGTTTACATGCGACTAGCGGGGGGGTAGTTCCAGATACGCAGTATTTT.

The chain carries TRBV21-1 and TRBJ2-3; TRBD2, as called in the table, went unchecked against the DNA. TRBV21-1 counts as a pseudogene. CDR3 size: 14 residues. CDR3 sequence: CASSKVWSRTPPLF. CDR3 coding DNA: TGTGCCAGCAGCAAGGTTTGGTCGAGGACTCCCCCTCTTTTT.

The V gene is TRBV5-4, the J gene TRBJ1-2; possible D gene TRBD1, 5 bases. CDR1 and CDR2 (germline): SGHNT, YYREEE (reference sequence). V lost 4 bases, J lost 3 bases, and 13 bases lay in between. This CDR3 is built from 14 residues. Written as DNA, the CDR3 is TGTGCCAGCAGCGTTGACAGACTCGACTATGGCTACACCTTC. Translated: CASSVDRLDYGYTF.

The J gene is TRBJ2-7, the V gene TRBV11-2; TRBD1 is a possible D gene (6 bases). Deletions cut 5 bases from V and 6 bases from J, with 14 bases between. Germline V CDR1 and CDR2: SGHAT, FQNNGV. The CDR3 contains 13 residues. DNA of the CDR3: TGTGCCAGCAGCCGCCGGGACATTGGCGAGCAGTACTTC. This codes for CASSRRDIGEQYF.

V and J are TRBV2 and TRBJ2-1; possible D gene TRBD1, 6 bases. The ends were cut back, 6 bases at V and 7 bases at J, with 19 bases in the middle. CDR1 is SNHLY, CDR2 FYNNEI, per germline. This CDR3 has 15 amino acids. In DNA, the CDR3 is TGTGCCAGCAGGCCCCATGCCCCAGGGGTAAATGAGCAGTTCTTC. This gives the protein CASRPHAPGVNEQFF.

The V call is TRBV29-1, the J call TRBJ1-1; D unclear. Germline values: CDR1 SQVTM, CDR2 ANQGSEA. The CDR3 is 13 amino acids. Trimming took 4 bases from V and 0 from J, leaving 9 bases between them. The DNA for the CDR3 is TGCAGCGTTGTACCACAAGTGAACACTGAAGCTTTCTTT. Translating gives CSVVPQVNTEAFF.

This CDR3 reads CSVGRVRETQYF. The CDR3 nucleotides read TGCAGCGTTGGCAGGGTACGCGAGACCCAGTACTTC. J is TRBJ2-5 and V is TRBV29-1; D might be TRBD1 (5 bases). Between the trimmed V and J ends, which lost 4 bases and 5 bases, there was a span of 11 bases. The V gene's germline CDR1 is SQVTM and CDR2 ANQGSEA. The CDR3 covers 12 residues.

The chain joins TRBV7-9 to TRBJ2-2; D is unresolved. V was pared by 5 bases and J by 0 bases, with 7 bases between. The CDR3 is 14 residues long. Germline loops: CDR1 SEHNR, CDR2 FQNEAQ (reference sequence). The CDR3: CASSHGPNTGELFF. The CDR3 DNA follows: TGTGCCAGCAGCCATGGGCCGAACACCGGGGAGCTGTTTTTT.

The genes are TRBV6-4 and TRBJ2-1, with TRBD1 matching over 9 bases. J was trimmed by 8 bases and V by 4 bases; bases with no gene match: 6. This CDR3 has 14 residues. Germline V gene data show CDR1 as MRHNA and CDR2 as SNTAGT. The CDR3 region is CASSAGQGGDEQFF. For the CDR3, the DNA is TGTGCCAGCAGTGCGGGACAGGGTGGGGATGAGCAGTTCTTC.

This clone appeared a few times. The chain employs TRBV7-9 and TRBJ1-1; 7 bases align to TRBD1. Trimming cost V 5 bases and J 5 bases; bases outside gene matches: 2. Germline CDR1 SEHNR, CDR2 FQNEAQ (reference sequence). CDR3 length: 12 amino acids. The CDR3 sequence: CASSVQGTEAFF. CDR3 nucleotide sequence: TGTGCCAGCAGCGTACAGGGGACTGAAGCTTTCTTT.

This chain uses TRBV19 with TRBJ2-7, with D unclear. Trimming cost V 5 bases and J 2 bases, with 10 bases left between them. Germline CDR1 LNHDA, CDR2 SQIVND (reference sequence). This CDR3 contains 13 residues. In nucleotides, the CDR3 is TGTGCCAGTAGTCTCAGGTATCCCTACGAGCAGTACTTC. Translating it yields CASSLRYPYEQYF.

This clone was observed a single time. The V call is TRBV12-5, the J call TRBJ2-2, with 7 bases fitting TRBD2. J gave up 6 bases and V 4 bases, and 14 bases lay outside the gene matches. Germline loops: CDR1 LGHNT, CDR2 FRNRAP. This CDR3 region has 17 residues. CDR3 sequence: CASGYTSGTNGPGELFF. The CDR3 nucleotides read TGTGCTAGTGGTTACACTTCCGGGACTAACGGGCCCGGGGAGCTGTTTTTT. Filled out from reference TRBV12-5 and TRBJ2-2, the complete variable domain reads DARVTQTPRHKVTEMGQEVTMRCQPILGHNTVFWYRQTMMQGLELLAYFRNRAPLDDSGMPKDRFSAEMPDATLATLKIQPSEPRDSAVYFCASGYTSGTNGPGELFFGEGSRLTVL.

Worth noting for this clone: One end of the junction does not line up with germline, which may come from a read error. The V call is TRBV2, the J call TRBJ2-2; tentative D call: TRBD2 (5 bases). The CDR3 extends over 11 amino acids. CDR1 is SNHLY and CDR2 is FYNNEI in the germline V gene. CDR3 nucleotide sequence: TGTGCCAGCAGTGAGACCGGGGTGCTGTTTTTT. Encoded protein: CASSETGVLFF.

The chain carries TRBV7-3 and TRBJ2-7; the D is unclear. The last part of the DNA fits TRBJ2-5 better; the J call may be wrong. This CDR3 comprises 10 residues. From germline, CDR1 is SGHTA and CDR2 FQGTGA. CDR3 sequence: CASGNRTQYF. The DNA of the CDR3 is TGTGCCAGCGGTAACAGGACCCAGTACTTC.

This rearrangement joins TRBV7-9 to TRBJ1-5, with 8 bases matching TRBD1. Trimming cost V 4 bases and J 6 bases; bases outside gene matches: 14. CDR3 length: 17 amino acids. The germline V gene encodes CDR1 SEHNR and CDR2 FQNEAQ (reference sequence). The CDR3 sequence: CASSYGTTGGRRQPQHF. As DNA, the CDR3 is TGTGCCAGCAGCTACGGGACCACAGGGGGAAGGCGTCAGCCCCAGCATTTT. Drawing the rest from reference TRBV7-9 and TRBJ1-5, the complete variable domain is DTGVSQNPRHKITKRGQNVTFRCDPISEHNRLYWYRQTLGQGPEFLTYFQNEAQLEKSRLLSDRFSAERPKGSFSTLEIQRTEQGDSAMYLCASSYGTTGGRRQPQHFGDGTRLSIL.

This chain joins TRBV9 and TRBJ2-7; D may be TRBD1 (5 bases). Trimming cost V 5 bases and J 2 bases, with 14 bases left between them. Germline V gene lookup returns CDR1 SGDLS and CDR2 YYNGEE. The CDR3 length is 14 residues. CDR3 protein: CASSETGDTYEQYF. In nucleotides, the CDR3 is TGTGCCAGCAGTGAAACAGGCGACACCTACGAGCAGTACTTC. The full variable domain, completed using reference TRBV9 and TRBJ2-7, is DSGVTQTPKHLITATGQRVTLRCSPRSGDLSVYWYQQSLDQGLQFLIQYYNGEERAKGNILERFSAQQFPDLHSELNLSSLELGDSALYFCASSETGDTYEQYFGPGTRLTVT.

The chain carries TRBV6-1 and TRBJ1-3, with D perhaps matching TRBD1 (6 bases). The V end was cut by 1 base, the J end by 0 bases, with 7 bases between. This CDR3 region has 15 residues. In germline, CDR1 is MNHNS, CDR2 SASEGT. Here the CDR3 reads CASSEGQVSGNTIYF. As DNA, the CDR3 is TGTGCCAGCAGTGAAGGACAGGTCTCTGGAAACACCATATATTTT.

The chain recombines TRBV4-1 with TRBJ2-5, with 7 bases matching TRBD2. The V gene end was trimmed by 0 bases and the J gene end by 5 bases; junction bases not matched to a gene: 9. Per germline, CDR1 MGHRA and CDR2 YSYEKL. The CDR3 loop spans 16 amino acids. This CDR3 reads CASSQERAGSQETQYF. The CDR3 nucleotides are TGCGCCAGCAGCCAAGAAAGAGCGGGGTCCCAGGAGACCCAGTACTTC.